This record covers a single T cell receptor (beta chain). This entry is derived from a study of shared clonotypes between healthy human individuals. Germline loops: CDR1 DFQATT, CDR2 SNEGSKA (reference sequence). The CDR3 sequence is 11 residues long. Each sample came from a Caucasian adult donor living in Nashville, Tennessee. A CD45RA-negative memory subset and a CD45RA+ naive subset were separated from the CD4+ cells. The genomic DNA of each subset was split evenly across several immunoSEQ plates. Replicate sorted-subset PCRs were loaded with around 220 ng DNA, about 30,000 T cell genomes. The protocol was immunoSEQ multiplex PCR, while the TCRdb copy is restricted to in-frame clones and leaves out a portion. The sample records approximately 1.5 million clones, around 98% being singletons.

This receptor was identified in a man aged 25 to 40 in good health. Specimen: naive CD4+ T cells sorted from blood. Documented subset: CD45RA+ positively selected. The chain joins TRBV20-1 to TRBJ2-5; 8 nucleotides match TRBD2. For the CDR3, the DNA is TGCAGCGGTACTAGCGGCCAGACCCAGTACTTC. Encoded protein: CSGTSGQTQYF.